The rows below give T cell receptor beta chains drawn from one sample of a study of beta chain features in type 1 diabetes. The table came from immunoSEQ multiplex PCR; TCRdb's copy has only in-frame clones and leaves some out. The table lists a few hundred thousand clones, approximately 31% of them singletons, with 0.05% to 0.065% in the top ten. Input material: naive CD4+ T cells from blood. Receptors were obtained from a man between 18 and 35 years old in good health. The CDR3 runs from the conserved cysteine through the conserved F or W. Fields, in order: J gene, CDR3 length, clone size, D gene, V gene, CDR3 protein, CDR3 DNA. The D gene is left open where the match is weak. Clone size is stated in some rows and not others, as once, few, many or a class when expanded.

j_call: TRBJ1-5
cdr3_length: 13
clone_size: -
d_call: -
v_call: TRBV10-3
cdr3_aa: CAISGQGEQPQHF
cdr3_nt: TGTGCCATCAGTGGGCAGGGAGAACAGCCCCAGCATTTT

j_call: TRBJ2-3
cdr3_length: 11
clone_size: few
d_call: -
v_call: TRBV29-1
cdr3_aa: CSVELGDTQYF
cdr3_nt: TGCAGCGTTGAACTTGGGGATACGCAGTATTTT

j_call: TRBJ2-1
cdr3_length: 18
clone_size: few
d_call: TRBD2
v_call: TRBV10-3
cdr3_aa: CAISGTSGWDSSYNEQFF
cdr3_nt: TGTGCCATCAGTGGGACTAGCGGCTGGGACAGCTCCTACAATGAGCAGTTCTTC

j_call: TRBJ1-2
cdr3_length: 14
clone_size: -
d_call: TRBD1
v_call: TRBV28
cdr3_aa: CASRSTGGAYGYTF
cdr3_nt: TGTGCCAGCAGATCGACAGGGGGCGCCTATGGCTACACCTTC

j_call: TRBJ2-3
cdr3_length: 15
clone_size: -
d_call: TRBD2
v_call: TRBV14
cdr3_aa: CASSDLGLASDTQYF
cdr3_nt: TGTGCCAGCAGCGATCTGGGACTAGCATCAGATACGCAGTATTTT

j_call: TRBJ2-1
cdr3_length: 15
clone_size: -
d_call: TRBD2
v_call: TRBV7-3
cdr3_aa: CASSSGLASYNEQFF
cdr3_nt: TGTGCCAGCAGCTCGGGACTAGCGTCCTACAATGAGCAGTTCTTC

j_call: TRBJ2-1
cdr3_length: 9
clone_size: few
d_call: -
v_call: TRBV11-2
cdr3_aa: CATSHEQFF
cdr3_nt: TGTGCCACGAGCCATGAGCAGTTCTTC

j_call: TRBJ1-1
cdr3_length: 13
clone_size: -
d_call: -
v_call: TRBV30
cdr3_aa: CAWSSQGDTEAFF
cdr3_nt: TGTGCCTGGAGTTCCCAGGGTGACACTGAAGCTTTCTTT

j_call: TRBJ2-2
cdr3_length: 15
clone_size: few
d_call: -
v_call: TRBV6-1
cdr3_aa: CASSDRVGDTGELFF
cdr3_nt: TGTGCCAGCAGTGATCGGGTGGGCGACACCGGGGAGCTGTTTTTT

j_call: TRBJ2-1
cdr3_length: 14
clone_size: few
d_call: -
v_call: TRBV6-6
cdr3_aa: CASSYPTEGKEQFF
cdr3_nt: TGTGCCAGCAGTTACCCCACGGAGGGGAAGGAGCAGTTCTTC